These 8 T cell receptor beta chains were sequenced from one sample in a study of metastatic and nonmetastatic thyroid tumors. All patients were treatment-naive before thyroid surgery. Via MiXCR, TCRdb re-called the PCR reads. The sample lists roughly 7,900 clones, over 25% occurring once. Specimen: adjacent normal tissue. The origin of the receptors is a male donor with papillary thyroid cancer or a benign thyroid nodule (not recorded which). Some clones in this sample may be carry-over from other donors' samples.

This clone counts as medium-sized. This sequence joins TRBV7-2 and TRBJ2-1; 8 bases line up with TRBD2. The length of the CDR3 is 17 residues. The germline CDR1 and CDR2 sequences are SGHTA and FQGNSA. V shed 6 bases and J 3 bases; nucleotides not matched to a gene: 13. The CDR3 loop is CASSRGGLGPVYNEQFF. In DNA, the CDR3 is TGTGCCAGCAGTAGGGGGGGACTAGGACCCGTCTACAATGAGCAGTTCTTC.

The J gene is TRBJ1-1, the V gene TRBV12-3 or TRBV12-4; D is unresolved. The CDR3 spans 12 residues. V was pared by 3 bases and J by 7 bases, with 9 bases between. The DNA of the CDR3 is TGTGCCAGCAGTTTGGAGAGGGTTGAAGCTTTCTTT. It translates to CASSLERVEAFF.

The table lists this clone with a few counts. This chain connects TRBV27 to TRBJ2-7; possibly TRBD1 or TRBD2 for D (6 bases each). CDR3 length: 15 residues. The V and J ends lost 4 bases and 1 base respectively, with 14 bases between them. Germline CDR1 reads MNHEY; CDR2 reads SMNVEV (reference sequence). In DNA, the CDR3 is TGTGCCAGCAGTTGGGGGGCAGGGCGTTCCTACGAGCAGTACTTC. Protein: CASSWGAGRSYEQYF.

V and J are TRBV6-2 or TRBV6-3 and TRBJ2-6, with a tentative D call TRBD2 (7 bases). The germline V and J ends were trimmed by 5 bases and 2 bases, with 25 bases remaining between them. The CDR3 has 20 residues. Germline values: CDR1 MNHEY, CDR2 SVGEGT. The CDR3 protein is CASSPKIFLDSGTGANVLTF. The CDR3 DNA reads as TGTGCCAGCAGTCCCAAAATTTTCCTGGACAGCGGGACTGGGGCCAACGTCCTGACTTTC.

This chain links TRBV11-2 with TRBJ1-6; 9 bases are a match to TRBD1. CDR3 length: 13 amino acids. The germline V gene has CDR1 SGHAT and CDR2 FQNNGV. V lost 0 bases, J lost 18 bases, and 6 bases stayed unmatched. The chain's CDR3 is CASSLDDRDRAHF. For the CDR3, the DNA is TGTGCCAGCAGCTTAGATGACCGGGACAGGGCCCACTTT.

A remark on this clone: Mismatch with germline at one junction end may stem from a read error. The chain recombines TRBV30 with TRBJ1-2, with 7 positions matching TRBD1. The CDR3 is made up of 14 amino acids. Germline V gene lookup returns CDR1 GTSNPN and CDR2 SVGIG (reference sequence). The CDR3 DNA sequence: TGTGCCCGGAGGGATGACAGGGCCCCCTATGGCTACACCTTC. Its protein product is CARRDDRAPYGYTF.

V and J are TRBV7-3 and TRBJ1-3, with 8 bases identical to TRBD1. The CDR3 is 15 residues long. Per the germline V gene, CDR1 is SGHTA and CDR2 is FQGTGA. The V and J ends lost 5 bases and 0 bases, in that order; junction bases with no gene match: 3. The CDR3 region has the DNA TGTGCCAGCAGCGATACAGGGGGCTCTGGAAACACCATATATTTT. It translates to CASSDTGGSGNTIYF.

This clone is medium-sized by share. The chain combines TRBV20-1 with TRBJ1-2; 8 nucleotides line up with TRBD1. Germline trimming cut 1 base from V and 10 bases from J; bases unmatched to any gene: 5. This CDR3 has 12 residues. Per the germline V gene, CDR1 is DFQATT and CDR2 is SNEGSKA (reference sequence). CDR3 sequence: CSARGAGGPYTF. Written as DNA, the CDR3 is TGCAGTGCTAGAGGGGCAGGGGGCCCCTACACCTTC.